This entry is about one T cell receptor (beta chain). This entry is derived from a study of blood T cell repertoires in COVID-19. Whole-study context: COVID-19 samples from acute and convalescent phases originated in the United States, Italy and Spain. PBMCs, B-cell-depleted T cells, or T cells provided the cDNA or gDNA that made up the material.

V shed 4 bases and J shed 4 bases, with 22 bases lying between them. This CDR3 spans 17 amino acids. Germline V gene sequence: CDR1 SNHLY, CDR2 FYNNEI. Per the original data handling: Reference gene primer amplification gave nucleated cell count estimates. The table came from immunoSEQ multiplex PCR; TCRdb's copy has only in-frame clones and leaves some out. V, J and clone size were drawn from that table, and D and trimming were deduced from the DNA. Here the sample spans some 66,000 clones, approximately 82% being singletons. The rearrangement links TRBV2 to TRBJ1-2; D remains ambiguous. This sequence originates from a man aged 55-75 years with acute or convalescent COVID-19. The sample was peripheral blood. The CDR3 coding sequence is TGTGCCAGCAGTGGCGGTTGGGGAGAGAATGAAGGCTATGGCTACACCTTC. Translating it yields CASSGGWGENEGYGYTF.